One and the same sample provided the 2 T cell receptor beta chains below, sequenced in a study of graft-versus-host responses after intestinal transplantation. Method: immunoSEQ multiplex PCR; TCRdb's copy keeps in-frame clones and lacks some. The sample lists about 23,000 clones; approximately 40% were seen once. Co-plated with around 200,000 CFSE-labeled responder cells were around 200,000 irradiated, violet-dye-labeled stimulator cells. Sequencing was performed on alloreactive CD8+ T cells from a mixed lymphocyte reaction culture, taken before transplantation. Documented subset: CFSE-low proliferating T cells sorted from roughly 6-day pre-transplant mixed lymphocyte reaction (GvH or HvG direction). Receptors originate from a human patient who was an organ donor for intestinal transplantation.

This clone is medium-sized by share. The chain carries TRBV27 and TRBJ2-7, with 8 bases that match TRBD2. CDR3 length: 14 amino acids. CDR1 and CDR2 from the germline V gene are MNHEY and SMNVEV (reference sequence). Trimming cost V 3 bases and J 6 bases; bases outside gene matches: 7. The CDR3 DNA sequence: TGTGCCAGCAGTTTTCAAGGTAGCGGGGTCGAGCAGTACTTC. It codes for CASSFQGSGVEQYF.

The gene calls are TRBV6-6 and TRBJ2-5, with D possibly TRBD1 on 5 matching bases. V gave up 8 bases and J gave up 1 base, with 14 bases separating them. The CDR3 is 14 residues long. Per the germline V gene, CDR1 is MNHNY and CDR2 is SVGAGI (reference sequence). CDR3 DNA: TGTGCCAGCTGCGGAAGGGGCGCCCAAGAGACCCAGTACTTC. Translation gives CASCGRGAQETQYF.